Described below is a single T cell receptor beta chain sequence and its context. Its matching antigen is unknown. TCRdb independently ran MiXCR on the 5' RACE reads; one entry per CDR3 protein. The sample lists 600,000 to 850,000 distinct CDR3 sequences; 15% to 20% were seen once. This specimen belongs to a study of identical twins. V shed 10 bases and J shed 1 base, with 11 bases lying between them. The CDR3 runs to 12 residues. Germline V gene lookup returns CDR1 SNHLY and CDR2 FYNNEI. Study conclusions and caveats: When twins shared out-of-frame alpha sequences, those sequences had excess low generation probability. There were fewer insertions in abundant cord blood beta clonotypes, but memory repertoires showed no such pattern.

These data are also associated with another study on T cells expressing NK-cell markers. Per that study: Seven of eight sequenced donors tested HCMV-seropositive; one tested seronegative. These clonotypes, the leaders elsewhere, also led the CD3+CD56-NKG2C+ fraction in a handful of donors.

The sample taken for sequencing was PBMCs. The J gene is TRBJ2-7, the V gene TRBV2, with a weak D call TRBD1 (6 bases). This receptor was identified in a woman younger than 30 in good health. CDR3 sequence (DNA): TGTGCCACCCGGACAGAATCCTACGAGCAGTACTTC. Translating it yields CATRTESYEQYF.